The 7 T cell receptor beta chains given below trace back to one sample, sequenced in a study of post-analysis software for immune sequencing data. The study, taken as a whole, reports: Four or five TRBV segments occurring more often in patients than controls included TRBV5-6, TRBV5-1 and TRBV20-1.

Each TCR beta cDNA library carried unique molecular identifiers. Via MiXCR, TCRdb re-called the PCR reads, giving one row per CDR3 protein. The sample lists about 380,000 distinct CDR3 sequences, less than 35% occurring once. Antigens for these TCRs are unknown. Sequenced material: blood. The receptor source for this set is a girl under 18 with multiple sclerosis.

This clonotype was recorded a few times. The genes are TRBV7-9 and TRBJ1-4; D call uncertain. This CDR3 has 16 residues. Germline CDR1 reads SEHNR; CDR2 reads FQNEAQ (reference sequence). Trimming stripped 1 base from V and 8 bases from J, with 17 bases between. The DNA of the CDR3 is TGTGCCAGCAGCTTAGATGGTTCTGGGGTTCAGGAAAAACTGTTTTTT. Its translation: CASSLDGSGVQEKLFF.

This clonotype came up a few times. The rearrangement links TRBV29-1 to TRBJ1-1; possibly TRBD1 for D (5 bases). CDR3 size: 15 residues. V lost 4 bases and J lost 0, with 15 bases in between. Per the germline V gene, CDR1 is SQVTM and CDR2 is ANQGSEA. CDR3 in amino acids: CSVVGQAMVNTEAFF. DNA of the CDR3: TGCAGCGTTGTGGGGCAGGCCATGGTGAACACTGAAGCTTTCTTT.

This clonotype was detected only a few times. The V call is TRBV12-3 or TRBV12-4, the J call TRBJ2-5; 9 nucleotides match TRBD1. CDR3 length equals 15 residues. V lost 5 bases and J lost 5; bases outside the gene matches: 9. The CDR3 here is CASSPDRGTGETQYF. Written as DNA, the CDR3 is TGTGCCAGCAGTCCGGACAGGGGTACCGGGGAGACCCAGTACTTC.

The rearrangement uses TRBV5-6 and TRBJ2-1; 8 nucleotides align to TRBD2. The germline V gene encodes CDR1 SGHDT and CDR2 YYEEEE. Losses at the gene ends were 10 bases for V and 3 bases for J; bases not matched to a gene: 9. This CDR3 is 14 amino acids long. The chain's CDR3 is CAERGPVNYNEQFF. CDR3 in DNA: TGTGCCGAGCGGGGGCCGGTAAACTACAATGAGCAGTTCTTC.

This clonotype was detected a few times. This chain uses TRBV20-1 with TRBJ2-7; 12 positions match TRBD2. CDR1 DFQATT and CDR2 SNEGSKA come from the germline V gene (reference sequence). Trimming cost V 4 bases and J 7 bases; bases outside gene matches: 2. The CDR3 is 12 residues long. The CDR3 region has the DNA TGCAGTGCTATCGGACTAGCGGGGGAGCAGTACTTC. Amino acid sequence: CSAIGLAGEQYF.

This clonotype appeared many times. The chain carries TRBV29-1 and TRBJ2-7, with D maybe TRBD1 (5 bases). V lost 7 bases, J lost 3 bases, and 13 bases lay in between. Germline assignment: CDR1 SQVTM and CDR2 ANQGSEA. The CDR3 length is 12 residues. CDR3 nucleotides: TGCAGCGGGGGCGAGGTGCGCTACGAGCAGTACTTC. Translating it yields CSGGEVRYEQYF.

J is TRBJ1-1 and V is TRBV15, with no clear D. V was shortened by 1 base and J by 7 bases, with 7 bases between the two germline ends. Germline values: CDR1 LNHNV, CDR2 YYDKDF (reference sequence). This CDR3 has 12 amino acids. The CDR3 sequence: CATSRGGGEAFF. The CDR3 DNA reads TGTGCCACCAGCAGAGGGGGAGGTGAAGCTTTCTTT.